Listed below are T cell receptor beta chains from one sample, sequenced in a study of cytomegalovirus exposure and HLA in healthy donors. The protocol was immunoSEQ multiplex PCR, while the TCRdb copy is restricted to in-frame clones and leaves out a portion. This table holds roughly 120,000 clones, roughly 65% found once. Material: PBMCs. Receptors were obtained from a man aged 35-49 years in good health and CMV-seropositive. The CDR3 runs from the conserved cysteine through the conserved F or W. The D gene is left open where the match is weak. Not all rows give a size; the values are once, few, many and, for expanded clones, a class.

length	D	size	V	J	CDR3	DNA
14	TRBD1	.	TRBV7-9	TRBJ1-1	CASSRTGGAYEAFF	TGTGCCAGCAGCCGGACAGGGGGCGCGTATGAAGCTTTCTTT
13	.	.	TRBV9	TRBJ1-2	CASSVVNGYGYTF	TGTGCCAGCAGCGTAGTAAACGGCTATGGCTACACCTTC
14	.	.	TRBV27	TRBJ1-6	CASSLRGYNSPLHF	TGTGCCAGCAGCCTCAGAGGGTACAATTCACCCCTCCACTTT
15	TRBD1	.	TRBV10-2	TRBJ1-2	CASSEVAGGGYGYTF	TGCGCCAGCAGTGAGGTCGCAGGGGGAGGTTATGGCTACACCTTC
15	.	.	TRBV5-1	TRBJ1-5	CASSEGRSSNQPQHF	TGCGCCAGCAGCGAGGGGAGGTCGAGCAATCAGCCCCAGCATTTT
17	TRBD2	few	TRBV5-4	TRBJ2-1	CASSRGSGGGSYNEQFF	TGTGCCAGCAGTAGGGGAAGCGGGGGCGGGTCCTACAATGAGCAGTTCTTC
15	TRBD1	.	TRBV7-9	TRBJ2-5	CASSLPDRGGETQYF	TGTGCCAGCAGCTTACCGGACAGGGGTGGGGAGACCCAGTACTTC
16	TRBD1	.	TRBV5-6	TRBJ2-1	CASSLVPQGAPNEQFF	TGTGCCAGCAGCTTAGTCCCACAGGGGGCGCCGAATGAGCAGTTCTTC
18	TRBD2	.	TRBV9	TRBJ2-2	CASSSTSGGLANTGELFF	TGTGCCAGCAGCTCAACAAGCGGGGGACTCGCGAACACCGGGGAGCTGTTTTTT
15	TRBD1	.	TRBV6-1	TRBJ2-7	CASSEWPGQGTEQYF	TGTGCCAGCAGTGAATGGCCGGGACAGGGGACCGAGCAGTACTTC
16	TRBD2	.	TRBV6-1	TRBJ2-7	CASSEYPRLADDEQYF	TGTGCCAGCAGTGAGTACCCTCGACTAGCGGACGACGAGCAGTACTTC
15	.	.	TRBV15	TRBJ2-3	CATSRAVRVTDTQYF	TGTGCCACCAGCAGAGCGGTCAGGGTGACTGATACGCAGTATTTT
19	.	.	TRBV4-3	TRBJ1-5	CASSQVPVGASSSNQPQHF	TGCGCCAGCAGCCAAGTCCCCGTGGGAGCCTCTTCTAGCAATCAGCCCCAGCACTTT
12	.	.	TRBV6-6	TRBJ1-2	CASSSGQYGYTF	TGTGCCAGCAGCTCCGGACAGTATGGCTACACCTTC
18	TRBD2	.	TRBV4-3	TRBJ2-5	CASSNGPWLGGDGETQYF	TGCGCCAGCAGCAACGGTCCGTGGCTGGGGGGGGATGGGGAGACCCAGTACTTC
14	TRBD1	.	TRBV7-9	TRBJ1-4	CASSLDRGLEKLFF	TGTGCCAGCAGCTTAGACAGGGGGCTCGAAAAACTGTTTTTT
15	TRBD1	few	TRBV7-3	TRBJ2-1	CASSFTGGAHNEQFF	TGTGCCAGCAGCTTTACAGGGGGCGCCCACAATGAGCAGTTCTTC
17	TRBD2	.	TRBV5-1	TRBJ2-7	CASSLVNSGGSSYEQYF	TGCGCCAGCAGCTTGGTGAACAGCGGGGGGAGCTCCTACGAGCAGTACTTC
15	TRBD1	few	TRBV5-1	TRBJ2-3	CASSPGTGVTDTQYF	TGCGCCAGCAGCCCCGGGACAGGGGTCACAGATACGCAGTATTTT
14	.	few	TRBV16	TRBJ1-1	CASSHTQGNTEAFF	TGTGCCAGCAGCCATACACAGGGGAACACTGAAGCTTTCTTT
14	TRBD1	.	TRBV28	TRBJ1-1	CASSAQTGGTEAFF	TGTGCCAGCAGTGCACAAACAGGGGGCACTGAAGCTTTCTTT
14	.	.	TRBV6-5	TRBJ2-2	CASRGTAVTGELFF	TGTGCCAGCAGGGGAACAGCGGTCACCGGGGAGCTGTTTTTT
13	.	.	TRBV2	TRBJ1-1	CASRFDSNTEAFF	TGTGCCAGCAGATTCGACAGCAACACTGAAGCTTTCTTT
16	TRBD1	.	TRBV6-5	TRBJ2-7	CASSYSGQGRPYEQYF	TGTGCCAGCAGTTACTCCGGACAGGGGAGACCCTACGAGCAGTACTTC
12	.	.	TRBV7-9	TRBJ1-5	CASSPGGQPQHF	TGTGCCAGCAGCCCCGGGGGACAGCCCCAGCATTTT
13	.	few	TRBV28	TRBJ1-5	CASSLIVNQPQHF	TGTGCCAGCAGTTTAATAGTTAATCAGCCCCAGCATTTT
12	.	few	TRBV11-3	TRBJ2-7	CASSLGRGEQYF	TGTGCCAGCAGCCTCGGACGGGGCGAGCAGTACTTC
14	TRBD2	few	TRBV5-1	TRBJ2-7	CASTAAGGSYEQYF	TGCGCCAGCACGGCGGCGGGAGGTTCCTACGAGCAGTACTTC
16	.	.	TRBV7-9	TRBJ1-2	CSSTSGWGDPNYGYTF	TGTTCCAGCACCTCGGGCTGGGGAGACCCTAACTATGGCTACACCTTC
13	.	.	TRBV19	TRBJ1-5	CASSISSEQPQHF	TGTGCCAGTAGTATATCGTCCGAGCAGCCCCAGCATTTT
16	TRBD1	.	TRBV7-3	TRBJ1-6	CASSSTGGSYNSPLHF	TGTGCCAGCAGCTCTACAGGGGGCTCCTATAATTCACCCCTCCACTTT
14	TRBD1	.	TRBV2	TRBJ1-5	CASNGQENNQPQHF	TGTGCCAGCAATGGACAGGAGAACAATCAGCCCCAGCATTTT
16	TRBD2	.	TRBV9	TRBJ2-2	CASSVLLAGPTGELFF	TGTGCCAGCAGCGTACTCCTAGCGGGACCGACCGGGGAGCTGTTTTTT
15	TRBD1	few	TRBV7-3	TRBJ2-1	CASSLTQGAGYEQFF	TGTGCCAGCAGCTTAACCCAGGGGGCAGGCTATGAGCAGTTCTTC
15	TRBD1	.	TRBV6-1	TRBJ1-5	CASTGQAYSNQPQHF	TGTGCCAGCACGGGACAGGCTTATAGCAATCAGCCCCAGCATTTT
15	.	.	TRBV6-1	TRBJ1-5	CASSVNRFSNQPQHF	TGTGCCAGCAGTGTAAACAGGTTTAGCAATCAGCCCCAGCATTTT
14	.	.	TRBV18	TRBJ2-7	CASSPGQTRYEQYF	TGTGCCAGCTCACCTGGACAGACCCGCTACGAGCAGTACTTC
15	TRBD2	.	TRBV5-8	TRBJ2-2	CASRGLAANTGELFF	TGTGCCAGCAGGGGACTAGCGGCGAACACCGGGGAGCTGTTTTTT
13	TRBD1	.	TRBV7-3	TRBJ2-5	CASSSNRGETQYF	TGTGCCAGCAGCTCCAACAGGGGGGAGACCCAGTACTTC
15	TRBD2	.	TRBV28	TRBJ2-7	CASSLWGGGSDEQYF	TGTGCCAGCAGTTTATGGGGGGGAGGGAGCGACGAGCAGTACTTC
14	TRBD2	.	TRBV10-2	TRBJ2-7	CASRATSGSLEQYF	TGCGCCAGCAGAGCAACTAGCGGGAGTCTCGAGCAGTACTTC
14	TRBD1	.	TRBV5-6	TRBJ1-2	CASSSRQGFYGYTF	TGTGCCAGCAGCTCCCGACAGGGGTTCTATGGCTACACCTTC
16	TRBD2	.	TRBV6-1	TRBJ2-1	CASSVEAGAAGNEQFF	TGTGCCAGCAGTGTAGAAGCGGGAGCTGCGGGGAATGAGCAGTTCTTC
12	.	few	TRBV4-1	TRBJ2-2	CASSQVSGELFF	TGCGCCAGCAGCCAAGTGTCGGGGGAGCTGTTTTTT
16	TRBD2	.	TRBV4-1	TRBJ2-1	CASRGLAGRTYNEQFF	TGCGCCAGCCGTGGACTAGCGGGACGAACTTACAATGAGCAGTTCTTC
13	.	many	TRBV5-5	TRBJ1-6	CASEETYNSPLHF	TGTGCCAGCGAGGAGACCTATAATTCACCCCTCCACTTT
14	TRBD1	.	TRBV11-2	TRBJ2-7	CASSLGQGRREQYF	TGTGCCAGCAGCTTAGGACAGGGTAGGAGAGAGCAGTACTTC
12	.	.	TRBV13	TRBJ2-7	CASSQREREQYF	TGTGCCAGCAGCCAGAGGGAGCGAGAGCAGTACTTC
17	TRBD2	.	TRBV18	TRBJ2-1	CASSPYDLAGAHNEQFF	TGTGCCAGCTCACCATACGACCTAGCGGGGGCTCACAATGAGCAGTTCTTC
15	.	few	TRBV6-6	TRBJ1-3	CASSLLGAIGNTIYF	TGTGCCAGCAGTCTGCTAGGGGCAATTGGAAACACCATATATTTT
16	TRBD1	few	TRBV23-1	TRBJ1-4	CASSQSPTGANEKLFF	TGCGCCAGCAGTCAATCACCGACAGGGGCTAATGAAAAACTGTTTTTT